The source of this TCR beta chain is a study of blood T cells in healthy people across ages. It was with a sample-barcoded 5' primer and a J-beta primer mix that a second PCR of roughly 7 to 12 cycles was run. Tagging of each cDNA molecule was performed by a template-switch adaptor with 12 random nucleotides. TCRdb itself ran the 5' RACE reads through MiXCR, one entry per CDR3 protein. Of approximately 670,000 distinct CDR3 sequences listed, 35% to 50% were seen once; the top ten hold 30%. There are many counts of this clonotype. Antigen unknown. The authors isolated at least 6 million PBMCs per sample. CDR1 is MNHEY, CDR2 SVGEGT, per germline. V was trimmed by 7 bases and J by 2 bases, leaving 12 bases between them. The CDR3 loop spans 13 amino acids. Findings and caveats of the study: Among T cells, TCR beta diversity per million cells dropped roughly linearly as age rose. More naive CD4+ cells and higher diversity were found in long-lived than in aged donors.

This rearrangement joins TRBV6-2 or TRBV6-3 to TRBJ2-7; D is perhaps TRBD1 or TRBD2 (5 bases each). Sequences were obtained from blood. This sequence originates from an older man in good health. The CDR3 spells CASNPGATYEQYF. CDR3 coding DNA: TGTGCCAGCAACCCCGGGGCAACCTACGAGCAGTACTTC.